This is a list of T cell receptor beta chains from one sample in a study of Graves' ophthalmopathy and Graves' hyperthyroidism. MiXCR was run by TCRdb on the multiplex PCR reads, yielding one entry per CDR3 protein. This sample has some 1.1 million distinct CDR3 sequences, with 36% found just once. Sequences were obtained from peripheral blood or thyroid tissue (not recorded which). The receptors come from an adult man with Graves' hyperthyroidism. The CDR3 runs from the conserved cysteine through the conserved F or W. A D gene is named only where the DNA matches it firmly. Only some rows state a clone size, as once, few, many or a class for expanded clones.

CSVQGAGEQYF,TGCAGCGTGCAGGGGGCGGGCGAGCAGTACTTC,TRBV29-1,TRBD1,TRBJ2-7,NA
CASSYRILGQVNTGELFF,TGTGCCAGCAGTTACCGCATCCTTGGACAGGTGAACACCGGGGAGCTGTTTTTT,TRBV6-2/TRBV6-3,TRBD1,TRBJ2-2,NA
CATSEAGGGQPQHF,TGTGCCACCAGTGAAGCAGGGGGCGGTCAGCCCCAGCATTTT,TRBV24-1,TRBD1,TRBJ1-5,many
CASSHMTGDNQETQYF,TGCGCCAGCAGCCATATGACAGGTGACAATCAAGAGACCCAGTACTTC,TRBV4-1,NA,TRBJ2-5,many
CASSLLESNEQYF,TGTGCCAGCAGCTTACTCGAGAGCAACGAGCAGTACTTC,TRBV7-6,NA,TRBJ2-7,many
CSVSPAGGYYEQYF,TGCAGCGTTTCACCCGCGGGCGGGTACTACGAGCAGTACTTC,TRBV29-1,NA,TRBJ2-7,few
CASSKNGITGSTEAFF,TGTGCCAGCAGCAAAAATGGGATCACAGGGAGCACTGAAGCTTTCTTT,TRBV7-9,NA,TRBJ1-1,NA
CASAHRAGSYEQYF,TGCGCCAGCGCTCACAGGGCTGGCTCCTACGAGCAGTACTTC,TRBV4-3,NA,TRBJ2-7,NA
CASSIHTSSTEAFF,TGTGCCAGTAGTATACACACGTCGTCCACTGAAGCTTTCTTT,TRBV19,NA,TRBJ1-1,many
CASSFESGRGPQHF,TGCGCCAGCAGCTTCGAAAGTGGGCGGGGGCCCCAGCATTTT,TRBV4-3,NA,TRBJ1-5,NA
CASSEWSVNTEAFF,TGTGCCAGCAGTGAGTGGTCAGTGAACACTGAAGCTTTCTTT,TRBV2,NA,TRBJ1-1,many
CASSLGLTDQETQYF,TGTGCCAGCAGCTTGGGACTGACAGACCAAGAGACCCAGTACTTC,TRBV7-2,NA,TRBJ2-5,NA
CASSYSLLSGYTF,TGTGCCAGCAGTTACTCGTTGTTGAGTGGCTACACCTTC,TRBV6-5,NA,TRBJ1-2,many
CASSLIRWVGNQPQHF,TGTGCCAGCAGTTTGATTCGGTGGGTCGGCAATCAGCCCCAGCATTTT,TRBV28,NA,TRBJ1-5,NA
CASSSYREEETQYF,TGTGCCAGCAGCTCCTACAGGGAAGAAGAGACCCAGTACTTC,TRBV7-2,NA,TRBJ2-5,few
CASSSGQGISGANVLTF,TGCGCCAGCAGCTCGGGACAGGGGATAAGTGGGGCCAACGTCCTGACTTTC,TRBV5-1,TRBD1,TRBJ2-6,few
CAISESRGDTIYF,TGTGCCATCAGTGAGTCGCGGGGGGACACCATATATTTT,TRBV10-3,NA,TRBJ1-3,once
CAIRHAYEQYF,TGTGCCATCCGACACGCTTACGAGCAGTACTTC,TRBV2,NA,TRBJ2-7,many
CASSFSGLGWTQYF,TGTGCCAGCAGTTTCTCAGGACTGGGGTGGACCCAGTACTTC,TRBV12-3/TRBV12-4,NA,TRBJ2-5,many
CASSRRGSGAYEQYF,TGCGCCAGCAGCCGCAGAGGCAGCGGCGCCTACGAGCAGTACTTC,TRBV4-1,NA,TRBJ2-7,NA
CAWSAGFANQPQHF,TGTGCCTGGAGTGCTGGGTTTGCCAATCAGCCCCAGCATTTT,TRBV30,NA,TRBJ1-5,NA
CASSLSRGLGEKLFF,TGTGCCAGCAGCTTATCCAGGGGGCTTGGTGAAAAACTGTTTTTT,TRBV7-6,TRBD1,TRBJ1-4,NA
CASDRGLGSPLHF,TGTGCCAGCGACAGGGGGCTCGGTTCACCCCTCCACTTT,TRBV19,TRBD1,TRBJ1-6,many
CAIIAQGSYEQYF,TGTGCCATCATCGCACAGGGGTCCTACGAGCAGTACTTC,TRBV6-5,TRBD1,TRBJ2-7,NA
CASTMGQGLYGYTF,TGTGCCAGTACCATGGGGCAGGGGCTCTATGGCTACACCTTC,TRBV19,NA,TRBJ1-2,many
CASTTLRAGELYEQYF,TGTGCCAGCACCACGCTTAGGGCAGGGGAATTGTACGAGCAGTACTTC,TRBV7-2,NA,TRBJ2-7,NA
CASSPKTGFTQPQHF,TGTGCCAGCAGCCCCAAGACAGGGTTTACTCAGCCCCAGCATTTT,TRBV14,TRBD1,TRBJ1-5,NA
CASTISTGLAGNEQYF,TGTGCCAGCACTATCTCCACGGGGCTAGCGGGAAATGAGCAGTACTTC,TRBV7-2,TRBD2,TRBJ2-7,many
CASSQRTDIYEQYF,TGTGCCAGCTCACAACGGACAGATATATACGAGCAGTACTTC,TRBV18,NA,TRBJ2-7,once
CASRGTWDVIYGYTF,TGCGCCAGCAGGGGGACTTGGGACGTAATCTATGGCTACACCTTC,TRBV10-2,NA,TRBJ1-2,few
CASNPTSGLAGGPETQYF,TGTGCCAGCAATCCTACCTCGGGACTAGCGGGAGGGCCTGAGACCCAGTACTTC,TRBV28,TRBD2,TRBJ2-5,few